Sequencing of this T cell receptor (beta chain) was carried out in a study of early T cells in non-severe SARS-CoV-2 infection. This clonotype was observed at least ten times. What it recognizes is unknown. Findings and caveats of the study: Anti-spike CD8 specificities were favored by VDJdb matching, whose results missed private and CD4 specificities.

Unique molecular identifiers were attached to individual cDNA molecules. MiXCR, run by TCRdb on the 5' RACE reads, gives a single entry per CDR3 protein. The repertoire holds 20,000 to 25,000 distinct CDR3 sequences, with around 4% as singletons. CDR1 is SGHRS, CDR2 YFSETQ, per germline. V trimming: 7 bases; J trimming: 10 bases; junction bases outside the gene matches: 9. The CDR3 is 13 amino acids. The sequence derives from an adult who was a healthcare worker with PCR-confirmed SARS-CoV-2 infection or an uninfected control (not recorded which). The chain employs TRBV5-1 and TRBJ2-1, with 9 bases matching TRBD2. The sequenced sample consisted of whole blood. The CDR3 reads CASSGLASGEQFF. The CDR3, as DNA: TGCGCCAGCTCCGGACTAGCGTCAGGCGAGCAGTTCTTC.